This is a list of T cell receptor beta chains from one sample in a study of T cells in Graves' hyperthyroidism and ophthalmopathy. Using its own MiXCR run on the multiplex PCR reads, TCRdb lists one record per CDR3 protein. The sample includes more than 300,000 distinct CDR3 sequences, around 20% of them seen just once. The sequenced sample consisted of blood. The receptors originated from a man in his late teens or twenties with Graves' ophthalmopathy. The CDR3 runs from the conserved cysteine through the conserved F or W. A D gene is named only where the DNA matches it firmly. The size field is filled for only some rows; it gives once, few, many or a size class.

many	TRBD2	TRBV7-9	TRBJ2-5	TGTGCCAGCAGCTTACCGAGCGGGGGGGCCGGCGAGACCCAGTACTTC	CASSLPSGGAGETQYF
many	-	TRBV5-8	TRBJ2-7	TGTGCCAGCAGCTGGGGAACAGTAGAGCAGTACTTC	CASSWGTVEQYF
many	TRBD2	TRBV3-1	TRBJ2-2	TGTGCCAGCAGCCCGTGGACTAGCGGGGGGGGTTTATCCGGGGAGCTGTTTTTT	CASSPWTSGGGLSGELFF
once	-	TRBV10-3	TRBJ1-4	TGTGCCGTCTCAGGGAATTCTAATGAAAAACTGTTTTTT	CAVSGNSNEKLFF
-	TRBD1	TRBV6-2/TRBV6-3	TRBJ1-5	TGTGCCAGCAGTTACGGCCGGGACAGGGATGTTAAGATCAATCAGCCCCAGCATTTT	CASSYGRDRDVKINQPQHF
-	TRBD1	TRBV6-1	TRBJ1-5	TGTGCCAGCAAGACAGGGGTACTTAATCAGCCCCAGCATTTT	CASKTGVLNQPQHF
-	-	TRBV20-1	TRBJ1-3	TGCAGTGCTAGAGATTACACCTACTCTGGAAACACCATATATTTT	CSARDYTYSGNTIYF
few	-	TRBV27	TRBJ1-4	TGTGCCAGCGCCTTTACCGGGACGTTTGAAAAACTGTTTTTT	CASAFTGTFEKLFF
-	TRBD1	TRBV4-1	TRBJ2-1	TGCGCCAGCAGCCGAACCACGGGCAGGGGGCAAATCGGTGAGCAGTTCTTC	CASSRTTGRGQIGEQFF
many	-	TRBV10-1	TRBJ1-2	TGCGCCAGCAGGGTAGCGGGAGCGGCCTATGGCTACACCTTC	CASRVAGAAYGYTF
many	-	TRBV12-3/TRBV12-4	TRBJ1-1	TGTGCCAGCAGTTTACCTCGGAGGAGTCTTGAAGCTTTCTTT	CASSLPRRSLEAFF
-	TRBD2	TRBV15	TRBJ2-3	TGTGCCACCAGCAGAAGCGGGGGAGGGACAGATACGCAGTATTTT	CATSRSGGGTDTQYF
-	-	TRBV4-1	TRBJ2-3	TGCGCCAGCAGCCACCAACCTGACAGCACAGATACGCAGTATTTT	CASSHQPDSTDTQYF
many	-	TRBV12-3/TRBV12-4	TRBJ1-3	TGTGCCAGCAGTTTAGGGTGGGGTACCTCTGGAAACACCATATATTTT	CASSLGWGTSGNTIYF
many	-	TRBV6-5	TRBJ1-5	TGTGCCAGCAGTTACAGGGTGGTCGGGAATCAGCCCCAGCATTTT	CASSYRVVGNQPQHF
few	TRBD2	TRBV4-1	TRBJ2-7	TGCGCCAGCAGCCAAGTGGGACTAGCGGGGACGTGGTACGAGCAGTACTTC	CASSQVGLAGTWYEQYF
many	TRBD1	TRBV27	TRBJ2-3	TGTGCCAGCAGTTTCGACAGGGGCACAGATACGCAGTATTTT	CASSFDRGTDTQYF
-	-	TRBV28	TRBJ1-6	TGTGCCAGCACCTCCGCGGCAGGGAATTCACCCCTCCACTTT	CASTSAAGNSPLHF
-	TRBD1	TRBV18	TRBJ2-3	TGTGCCAGCTCACTCCGGGACAGGGTTGTCACAGATACGCAGTATTTT	CASSLRDRVVTDTQYF
many	-	TRBV20-1	TRBJ1-5	TGCAGTGCTAGTCTACAGGGCGGTGGTAGCAATCAGCCCCAGCATTTT	CSASLQGGGSNQPQHF
few	-	TRBV5-8	TRBJ2-3	TGTGCCAGCAGCTTGGCGGGGGCGCAGGGAGATACGCAGTATTTT	CASSLAGAQGDTQYF
many	-	TRBV5-1	TRBJ2-1	TGCGCCAGCAGCCCTCGGGCAGTCTCCGTCAATGAGCAGTTCTTC	CASSPRAVSVNEQFF
few	TRBD1	TRBV6-1	TRBJ1-5	TGTGCCGCCGTCGGACAGGGGGCGCTTCAGCCCCAGCATTTT	CAAVGQGALQPQHF